Listed below are T cell receptor beta chains from one sample, sequenced in a study of T-cell reconstitution after alpha-beta-depleted transplantation in children. Each CDR3 protein is one row after TCRdb ran MiXCR on the PCR reads. The sample comprises about 980,000 distinct CDR3 sequences, 25% to 30% of which are singletons, and around 30% rests with the top ten. Sequencing was performed on PBMCs, mostly from graft donor cells, taken 360 days after TCRalphabeta/CD19-depleted stem cell transplant. The receptors were gathered from a boy in the first two years of life who had a stem cell transplant for SCID, so the T cells may come from the graft donor. The conserved cysteine and the conserved F or W are not part of the CDR3 here.

v_call: TRBV6-5
j_call: TRBJ2-3
cdr3_aa: ASSYYGDTQY

v_call: TRBV7-2
j_call: TRBJ2-7
cdr3_aa: ASSLGWGSDSYEQY

v_call: TRBV28
j_call: TRBJ2-4
cdr3_aa: ASRKNGKNIQY

v_call: TRBV24-1
j_call: TRBJ2-1
cdr3_aa: ATSDGGTGSYNEQF

v_call: TRBV4-3
j_call: TRBJ1-1
cdr3_aa: ASSQAVGRGTEAF

v_call: TRBV15
j_call: TRBJ1-1
cdr3_aa: ATSRVQGAEGVNTEAF

v_call: TRBV5-1
j_call: TRBJ2-7
cdr3_aa: ASSPTGPHYEQY

v_call: TRBV28
j_call: TRBJ2-7
cdr3_aa: ASRTGEISYEQY

v_call: TRBV12-3/TRBV12-4
j_call: TRBJ2-5
cdr3_aa: ASSLDREVGETQY

v_call: TRBV20-1
j_call: TRBJ1-1
cdr3_aa: SARGAPGAF

v_call: TRBV11-1
j_call: TRBJ2-2
cdr3_aa: ASSSTSRQELGTGELF

v_call: TRBV20-1
j_call: TRBJ1-2
cdr3_aa: SANQENYGYT

v_call: TRBV20-1
j_call: TRBJ2-2
cdr3_aa: SARARTMTGELF

v_call: TRBV20-1
j_call: TRBJ2-3
cdr3_aa: SASPGGAGRTDTQY

v_call: TRBV20-1
j_call: TRBJ1-2
cdr3_aa: SARGAGGWTYGYT

v_call: TRBV3-1
j_call: TRBJ1-2
cdr3_aa: ASSQESRVNYGYT

v_call: TRBV6-2/TRBV6-3
j_call: TRBJ2-1
cdr3_aa: ASSSGSGGAWLNEQF

v_call: TRBV15
j_call: TRBJ2-3
cdr3_aa: ATSSGVAGVGTDTQY

v_call: TRBV15
j_call: TRBJ2-5
cdr3_aa: ATSRDPGTETQY

v_call: TRBV30
j_call: TRBJ2-1
cdr3_aa: AWSSLGRVFSNEQF

v_call: TRBV12-3/TRBV12-4
j_call: TRBJ1-1
cdr3_aa: ASTGIGQNTEAF

v_call: TRBV11-2
j_call: TRBJ1-3
cdr3_aa: ASSLGLAFTSSGNTIY

v_call: TRBV2
j_call: TRBJ2-1
cdr3_aa: ARGGLAVSSYNEQF

v_call: TRBV20-1
j_call: TRBJ2-2
cdr3_aa: SARSGVLNTGELF

v_call: TRBV29-1
j_call: TRBJ2-1
cdr3_aa: SVEPWPGRGNEQF

v_call: TRBV9
j_call: TRBJ2-1
cdr3_aa: ASSVGSGGDNEQF

v_call: TRBV6-5
j_call: TRBJ2-5
cdr3_aa: ASSYFQDRVKETQY

v_call: TRBV11-2
j_call: TRBJ2-7
cdr3_aa: ASSLVLTSGGYEQY

v_call: TRBV7-2
j_call: TRBJ2-1
cdr3_aa: ASSPQHRYEQF

v_call: TRBV29-1
j_call: TRBJ2-7
cdr3_aa: SVDTGYEQY

v_call: TRBV29-1
j_call: TRBJ2-4
cdr3_aa: SVQGAKNIQY

v_call: TRBV27
j_call: TRBJ2-1
cdr3_aa: ASGLGLGDEQF

v_call: TRBV20-1
j_call: TRBJ1-3
cdr3_aa: SASTGSFGNTIY

v_call: TRBV20-1
j_call: TRBJ2-3
cdr3_aa: SAPGLISTDTQY

v_call: TRBV20-1
j_call: TRBJ2-1
cdr3_aa: SAGTNNEQF

v_call: TRBV20-1
j_call: TRBJ2-7
cdr3_aa: SAGGGPYEQY

v_call: TRBV28
j_call: TRBJ2-5
cdr3_aa: ASSQRQIQETQY

v_call: TRBV20-1
j_call: TRBJ2-2
cdr3_aa: SAIRGGTGTGELF

v_call: TRBV13
j_call: TRBJ1-1
cdr3_aa: AQDTPRDTEAF